This is a list of T cell receptor beta chains from one sample in a study of T cell repertoires in cytomegalovirus infection. TCRdb re-called the reads through MiXCR, storing one row per CDR3 protein. There are roughly 230,000 distinct CDR3 sequences in the sample; 22% occur only once, and roughly 18% lies in the top ten. Sequencing was done on a sample of CD8+ T cells from PBMCs. These receptors were obtained from a human donor in good health (CMV status not recorded). Some clones in this sample may be carry-over from other donors' samples. The CDR3 runs from the conserved cysteine through the conserved F or W. Each record gives: CDR3 DNA, CDR3 protein, D gene, clone size, V gene, J gene. The D gene is left open where the match is weak. The size entry is marked missing in some rows and otherwise reads once, few, many or a size class.

CDR3 DNA: TGCAGTGCTAGACCCGGGACAGGGCTTAATGAGCAGTTCTTC; CDR3 protein: CSARPGTGLNEQFF; D gene: TRBD1; clone size: NA; V gene: TRBV20-1; J gene: TRBJ2-1
CDR3 DNA: TGTGCCAGCAGCTTAGCGGCCAGCGGATGGGAGACCCAGTACTTC; CDR3 protein: CASSLAASGWETQYF; D gene: NA; clone size: many; V gene: TRBV11-2; J gene: TRBJ2-5
CDR3 DNA: TGCGCCAGCAGTCCTCGGGCAGCGGGTAGCTCCTACAATGAGCAGTTCTTC; CDR3 protein: CASSPRAAGSSYNEQFF; D gene: NA; clone size: NA; V gene: TRBV4-3; J gene: TRBJ2-1
CDR3 DNA: TGTGCCACCGGAGGTAGCGGGGAGACCCAGTACTTC; CDR3 protein: CATGGSGETQYF; D gene: TRBD2; clone size: once; V gene: TRBV15; J gene: TRBJ2-5
CDR3 DNA: TGCAGTGCTAGAGACCTCCAATGGGGAGTCAACTATGGCTACACCTTC; CDR3 protein: CSARDLQWGVNYGYTF; D gene: NA; clone size: NA; V gene: TRBV20-1; J gene: TRBJ1-2
CDR3 DNA: TGTGCCAGCAGTTTAAGTCACTCTGGAAACACCATATATTTT; CDR3 protein: CASSLSHSGNTIYF; D gene: NA; clone size: many; V gene: TRBV28; J gene: TRBJ1-3
CDR3 DNA: TGCAGTGTTTACCCCGGGGGCCGAGAGCAGTTCTTC; CDR3 protein: CSVYPGGREQFF; D gene: NA; clone size: NA; V gene: TRBV20-1; J gene: TRBJ2-1
CDR3 DNA: TGCAGTGCTAGAGATCGGCAGGGGAGGGACATTCAGTACTTC; CDR3 protein: CSARDRQGRDIQYF; D gene: NA; clone size: few; V gene: TRBV20-1; J gene: TRBJ2-4
CDR3 DNA: TGTGCCACCAGCAAAGAGAGGAACGGGGAGCTGTTTTTT; CDR3 protein: CATSKERNGELFF; D gene: NA; clone size: few; V gene: TRBV15; J gene: TRBJ2-2
CDR3 DNA: TGTGCCAGCAGCGAGGGACTAGCGGGGGTGCAAGAGACCCAGTACTTC; CDR3 protein: CASSEGLAGVQETQYF; D gene: TRBD2; clone size: NA; V gene: TRBV5-5; J gene: TRBJ2-5
CDR3 DNA: TGCAGTGCTAGAGATACGGCTACCGATGAGCAGTTCTTC; CDR3 protein: CSARDTATDEQFF; D gene: NA; clone size: few; V gene: TRBV20-1; J gene: TRBJ2-1
CDR3 DNA: TGCAGTGCTAGAGCCGCCTGGGCGGGGGGGGTGGATATGCAGTATTTT; CDR3 protein: CSARAAWAGGVDMQYF; D gene: TRBD2; clone size: NA; V gene: TRBV20-1; J gene: TRBJ2-3
CDR3 DNA: TGTGCCAGCAGCTTCCTTGGGACCGAAACTAACTATGGCTACACCTTC; CDR3 protein: CASSFLGTETNYGYTF; D gene: NA; clone size: NA; V gene: TRBV7-9; J gene: TRBJ1-2
CDR3 DNA: TGTGCCAGCAGTGGCGGGTGGGCTAATGAAAAACTGTTTTTT; CDR3 protein: CASSGGWANEKLFF; D gene: NA; clone size: few; V gene: TRBV2; J gene: TRBJ1-4
CDR3 DNA: TGTGCCAGCAACAAGGGGATTCCCTACGAGCAGTACTTC; CDR3 protein: CASNKGIPYEQYF; D gene: NA; clone size: few; V gene: TRBV28; J gene: TRBJ2-7
CDR3 DNA: TGTGCCAGCAGCTCGGGGGGGCGGTCCTACGAGCAGTACTTC; CDR3 protein: CASSSGGRSYEQYF; D gene: TRBD2; clone size: NA; V gene: TRBV7-9; J gene: TRBJ2-7
CDR3 DNA: TGTGCCAGCAGCTCCGGGACAGGGGGACGAAATGAGCAGTTCTTC; CDR3 protein: CASSSGTGGRNEQFF; D gene: TRBD1; clone size: NA; V gene: TRBV6-1; J gene: TRBJ2-1
CDR3 DNA: TGTGCCAGCACGGAGCCATTGAGGTTCGGGGAGCTGTTTTTT; CDR3 protein: CASTEPLRFGELFF; D gene: NA; clone size: many; V gene: TRBV6-2/TRBV6-3; J gene: TRBJ2-2
CDR3 DNA: TGTGCCAGCAGCCCCGAGTCCTCCGGAAACACCATATATTTT; CDR3 protein: CASSPESSGNTIYF; D gene: NA; clone size: many; V gene: TRBV28; J gene: TRBJ1-3
CDR3 DNA: TGTGCCAGCAGCCCTGGCACAGGGGGACGGGAGACCCAGTACTTC; CDR3 protein: CASSPGTGGRETQYF; D gene: TRBD1; clone size: many; V gene: TRBV28; J gene: TRBJ2-5
CDR3 DNA: TGTGCCAGCAGCTTATATCCGGGAGATGAGCAGTTCTTC; CDR3 protein: CASSLYPGDEQFF; D gene: NA; clone size: many; V gene: TRBV7-3; J gene: TRBJ2-1
CDR3 DNA: TGTGCCAGCAGCTCGGGACAGGGGTTGGAGACCCAGTACTTC; CDR3 protein: CASSSGQGLETQYF; D gene: TRBD1; clone size: NA; V gene: TRBV7-2; J gene: TRBJ2-5
CDR3 DNA: TGTGCCAGCAGTTTAGGCAGGGGGCGCGAAAAACTGTTTTTT; CDR3 protein: CASSLGRGREKLFF; D gene: TRBD1; clone size: few; V gene: TRBV28; J gene: TRBJ1-4
CDR3 DNA: TGTGCCAGCAGTTTGTGGACAGGGGGGAACACTGAAGCTTTCTTT; CDR3 protein: CASSLWTGGNTEAFF; D gene: TRBD1; clone size: NA; V gene: TRBV6-6; J gene: TRBJ1-1
CDR3 DNA: TGTGCCAGCAGCCAGCGGGGGACGCTCACAGATACGCAGTATTTT; CDR3 protein: CASSQRGTLTDTQYF; D gene: TRBD2; clone size: few; V gene: TRBV27; J gene: TRBJ2-3
CDR3 DNA: TGTGCCAGTAGTATGGGACAGGGGTCCGTCTACGAGCAGTACTTC; CDR3 protein: CASSMGQGSVYEQYF; D gene: TRBD1; clone size: NA; V gene: TRBV19; J gene: TRBJ2-7
CDR3 DNA: TGTGCCAGCAGCCTTAGTAGAGACGGTGAGAACACTGAAGCTTTCTTT; CDR3 protein: CASSLSRDGENTEAFF; D gene: NA; clone size: few; V gene: TRBV7-8; J gene: TRBJ1-1
CDR3 DNA: TGCAGCGTTGAACCGGAGGATACGCAGTATTTT; CDR3 protein: CSVEPEDTQYF; D gene: NA; clone size: many; V gene: TRBV29-1; J gene: TRBJ2-3
CDR3 DNA: TGTGCCAGCAGGTTGTGGGTGACCGACAATGAGCAGTTCTTC; CDR3 protein: CASRLWVTDNEQFF; D gene: NA; clone size: NA; V gene: TRBV6-2/TRBV6-3; J gene: TRBJ2-1
CDR3 DNA: TGTGCCAGCAGTTCCTCGGATACAGTTTCCTACGAGCAGTACTTC; CDR3 protein: CASSSSDTVSYEQYF; D gene: NA; clone size: few; V gene: TRBV12-3/TRBV12-4; J gene: TRBJ2-7
CDR3 DNA: TGTGCCAGCACTGCGGGACTAGCTCCCAATGAGCAGTTCTTC; CDR3 protein: CASTAGLAPNEQFF; D gene: TRBD2; clone size: NA; V gene: TRBV28; J gene: TRBJ2-1
CDR3 DNA: TGTGCCAGTAGTCTCCCACGTCCAGGGACATCCTACAATGAGCAGTTCTTC; CDR3 protein: CASSLPRPGTSYNEQFF; D gene: NA; clone size: few; V gene: TRBV19; J gene: TRBJ2-1
CDR3 DNA: TGCGCCAGCACCCAGGGGGAGACTGAAGCTTTCTTT; CDR3 protein: CASTQGETEAFF; D gene: TRBD1; clone size: NA; V gene: TRBV10-2; J gene: TRBJ1-1
CDR3 DNA: TGTGCCAGCAGCTTAGTATTGGGGGGCGCGATGACCTACGAGCAGTACTTC; CDR3 protein: CASSLVLGGAMTYEQYF; D gene: NA; clone size: NA; V gene: TRBV7-2; J gene: TRBJ2-7
CDR3 DNA: TGTGCCAGCACCGACAGGGGGAATGGTGTCGATGAGCAGTTCTTC; CDR3 protein: CASTDRGNGVDEQFF; D gene: TRBD1; clone size: many; V gene: TRBV6-2/TRBV6-3; J gene: TRBJ2-1
CDR3 DNA: TGTGCCAGCAGTGACCGGACTAGCGGGGGCACAGATACGCAGTATTTT; CDR3 protein: CASSDRTSGGTDTQYF; D gene: TRBD2; clone size: NA; V gene: TRBV2; J gene: TRBJ2-3